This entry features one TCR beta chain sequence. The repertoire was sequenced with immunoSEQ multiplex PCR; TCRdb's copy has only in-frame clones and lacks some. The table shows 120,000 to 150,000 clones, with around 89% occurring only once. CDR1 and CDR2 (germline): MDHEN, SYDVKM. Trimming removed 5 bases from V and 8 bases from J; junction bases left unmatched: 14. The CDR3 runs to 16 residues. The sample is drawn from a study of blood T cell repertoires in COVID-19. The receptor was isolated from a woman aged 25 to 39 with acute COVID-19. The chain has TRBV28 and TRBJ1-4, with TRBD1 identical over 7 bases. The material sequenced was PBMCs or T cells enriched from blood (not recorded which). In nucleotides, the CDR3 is TGTGCCAGCAGTGGATTCCTGGAGGGGGCCGGGGAAAAACTGTTTTTT. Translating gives CASSGFLEGAGEKLFF.